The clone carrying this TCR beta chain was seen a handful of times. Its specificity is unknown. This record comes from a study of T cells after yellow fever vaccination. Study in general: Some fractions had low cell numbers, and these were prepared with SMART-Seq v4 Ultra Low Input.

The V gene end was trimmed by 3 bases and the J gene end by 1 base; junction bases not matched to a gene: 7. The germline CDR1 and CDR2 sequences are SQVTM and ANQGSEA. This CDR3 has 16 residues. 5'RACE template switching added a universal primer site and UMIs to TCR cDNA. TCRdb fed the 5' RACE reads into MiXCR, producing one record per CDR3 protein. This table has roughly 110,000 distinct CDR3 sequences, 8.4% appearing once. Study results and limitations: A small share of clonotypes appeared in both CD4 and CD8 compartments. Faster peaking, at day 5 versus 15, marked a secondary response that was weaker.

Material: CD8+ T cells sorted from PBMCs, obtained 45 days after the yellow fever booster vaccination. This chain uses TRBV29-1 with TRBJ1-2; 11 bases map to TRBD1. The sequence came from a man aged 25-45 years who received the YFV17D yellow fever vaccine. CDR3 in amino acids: CSVDQGQGGVNYGYTF. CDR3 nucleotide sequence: TGCAGCGTTGATCAGGGACAGGGGGGTGTTAACTATGGCTACACCTTC.